The 22 T cell receptor beta chains reported below all come from one sample, sequenced in a study of beta chain features in type 1 diabetes. Expressed TCRB transcripts got sequenced, as all isolated RNA was reverse transcribed. Clones were read by immunoSEQ multiplex PCR, and TCRdb kept only the in-frame ones, dropping some. Of 300,000 to 450,000 clones listed, roughly an eighth were seen once; the top ten hold less than 0.02%. Input material: naive CD4+ T cells from blood. The receptors come from a man between 18 and 29 years old in good health.

V is TRBV14 and J is TRBJ1-1; 12 bases fit TRBD1. Germline-derived CDR1 and CDR2 are SGHDN and FVKESK. V dropped 4 bases and J dropped 11; count of bases not matched to a gene: 17. CDR3 length: 17 residues. CDR3 bases: TGTGCCAGCAGCCGTACCCAACTTGGGGACAGGGGGCTTGGGGCTTTCTTT. This translates into CASSRTQLGDRGLGAFF.

V and J are TRBV5-4 and TRBJ1-4; TRBD1 aligns across 7 bases. Germline assignment: CDR1 SGHNT and CDR2 YYREEE (reference sequence). V shed 0 bases, J shed 10 bases, and the junction held 6 bases outside the gene matches. The length of the CDR3 is 14 residues. The CDR3 nucleotides read TGTGCCAGCAGCTTGGAACAGGGGATCGGAAAACTGTTTTTT. It specifies CASSLEQGIGKLFF.

The V and J genes are TRBV28 and TRBJ1-1; 12 nucleotides agree with TRBD1. V trimming: 2 bases; J trimming: 4 bases; junction bases outside the gene matches: 8. This CDR3 region has 17 residues. CDR1 and CDR2 (germline): MDHEN, SYDVKM. This CDR3 reads CASSLPGQGARGTEAFF. DNA for the CDR3: TGTGCCAGCAGTTTACCGGGACAGGGGGCGCGGGGCACTGAAGCTTTCTTT.

This clone was counted only a few times. V is TRBV19 and J is TRBJ2-2; D possibly corresponds to TRBD2 (5 bases). CDR1 is LNHDA, CDR2 SQIVND, per germline (reference sequence). The ends were cut back, 2 bases at V and 5 bases at J, with 9 bases in the middle. This CDR3 contains 14 residues. Here the CDR3 reads CASSIRRGTGELFF. CDR3 coding DNA: TGTGCCAGTAGTATAAGACGGGGTACCGGGGAGCTGTTTTTT.

This clone was counted a few times. The V call is TRBV7-3, the J call TRBJ1-2; 11 bases line up with TRBD1. Trimming cost V 2 bases and J 4 bases; bases outside gene matches: 3. CDR3 size: 15 residues. In germline, CDR1 is SGHTA, CDR2 FQGTGA. CDR3 loop: CASSLGGQGGYGYTF. CDR3 in DNA: TGTGCCAGCAGCTTAGGGGGACAGGGGGGCTATGGCTACACCTTC.

The rearrangement joins TRBV4-3 to TRBJ1-4; D is ambiguous. Germline-derived CDR1 and CDR2 are LGHNA and YSLEER. Trimming cost V 0 bases and J 11 bases, with 7 bases left between them. This CDR3 is 12 amino acids long. The CDR3 is CASSQDWRKLFF. The CDR3 DNA reads TGCGCCAGCAGCCAAGACTGGAGGAAACTGTTTTTT.

This clone was counted between two and nine times. The chain joins TRBV4-1 to TRBJ1-3; D is unclear. CDR1 and CDR2 from the germline V gene are MGHRA and YSYEKL. The CDR3 spans 15 residues. V was trimmed by 4 bases and J by 0 bases, leaving 10 bases between them. Here the CDR3 reads CASSPDHFSGNTIYF. The CDR3 nucleotides read TGCGCCAGCAGCCCAGACCACTTCTCTGGAAACACCATATATTTT.

In this sample, this clone turned up a few times. The chain combines TRBV4-3 with TRBJ2-5, with unresolved D. V was cut by 0 bases and J by 4 bases, with 18 bases left in between. This CDR3 spans 17 amino acids. Germline assignment: CDR1 LGHNA and CDR2 YSLEER. The CDR3 region has the DNA TGCGCCAGCAGCCAAGATCTGGAGTGCCACGCAATAGAGACCCAGTACTTC. It specifies CASSQDLECHAIETQYF.

This clone was recorded a few times. The chain is built from TRBV5-6 and TRBJ2-7; D is uncertain. The CDR3 sequence is 14 residues long. V was trimmed by 2 bases and J by 0 bases, leaving 9 bases between them. In germline, CDR1 is SGHDT, CDR2 YYEEEE. The CDR3 coding sequence is TGTGCCAGCAGCTTCCCCCCTAGCTCCTACGAGCAGTACTTC. Translating gives CASSFPPSSYEQYF.

This clone was seen more than once but under ten times. This chain connects TRBV28 to TRBJ2-7, with 8 bases fitting TRBD1. Looked up from germline, CDR1 is MDHEN and CDR2 is SYDVKM. The ends lost 9 bases at V and 7 bases at J; junction bases unmatched: 11. The CDR3 is 13 amino acids. CDR3 sequence reads: CASGQGALREQYF. CDR3 nucleotides: TGTGCCAGTGGACAGGGAGCTCTAAGGGAGCAGTACTTC.

There are a few counts of this clone. The chain employs TRBV19 and TRBJ1-5; D gene unclear. The CDR3 spans 14 residues. V lost 0 bases and J 6 bases, leaving 9 bases between the germline ends. CDR1 is LNHDA, CDR2 SQIVND, per germline (reference sequence). CDR3 sequence: CASSIDPSGQPQHF. CDR3 DNA: TGTGCCAGTAGTATAGATCCCTCCGGTCAGCCCCAGCATTTT.

This clone was seen a handful of times. This chain uses TRBV14 with TRBJ2-1; TRBD1 agrees at 7 bases. CDR3 length equals 17 residues. The V and J ends lost 0 bases and 7 bases, in that order; junction bases with no gene match: 12. The germline V gene has CDR1 SGHDN and CDR2 FVKESK. The CDR3 DNA sequence: TGTGCCAGCAGCCAAGAGGGGACAGTCCCTCTGGGGAATGAGCAGTTCTTC. Translating gives CASSQEGTVPLGNEQFF.

This clone was detected a few times. The chain couples TRBV4-3 to TRBJ2-7, with 13 bases that match TRBD2. The CDR3 is 17 amino acids. CDR1 and CDR2 (germline): LGHNA, YSLEER. V dropped 1 base and J dropped 1; count of bases not matched to a gene: 4. The CDR3 DNA follows: TGCGCCAGCAGCCAAGCTACTAGCGGGAGGGTGTCCTACGAGCAGTACTTC. This encodes CASSQATSGRVSYEQYF.

This clone was detected only a few times. The chain couples TRBV4-1 to TRBJ2-1; D might be TRBD2 (5 bases). CDR3 length equals 13 residues. V dropped 3 bases and J dropped 7 bases, with 10 bases sitting between them. Germline lookup yields CDR1 MGHRA and CDR2 YSYEKL. For the CDR3, the DNA is TGCGCCAGCAGCCAGCGGGCCGTTAATGAGCAGTTCTTC. Translated: CASSQRAVNEQFF.

This sequence joins TRBV10-3 and TRBJ2-7, with D tentatively TRBD1 (5 bases). Germline V gene lookup returns CDR1 ENHRY and CDR2 SYGVKD. Trimming pared 8 bases from V and 4 bases from J, leaving 18 bases between. CDR3 size: 14 residues. CDR3 region: CAIGLGQLPYEQYF. In DNA, the CDR3 is TGTGCCATCGGGCTGGGGCAGCTTCCTTACGAGCAGTACTTC.

The chain joins TRBV30 to TRBJ2-7; possibly TRBD2 for D (5 bases). Between the trimmed V and J ends, which lost 0 bases and 9 bases, there was a span of 24 bases. Looked up from germline, CDR1 is GTSNPN and CDR2 is SVGIG (reference sequence). The length of the CDR3 is 16 residues. Written as DNA, the CDR3 is TGTGCCTGGAGTGTGGAGGTGGGATTGGGCCTACGAGTGCAGTACTTC. It encodes CAWSVEVGLGLRVQYF.

This clone showed up just a few times. The chain has TRBV4-1 and TRBJ2-5, with D possibly being TRBD1 (5 bases). Germline loops: CDR1 MGHRA, CDR2 YSYEKL. The ends were cut back, 0 bases at V and 5 bases at J, with 13 bases in the middle. This CDR3 has 15 residues. The CDR3 region is CASSQDYVRVETQYF. CDR3 DNA: TGCGCCAGCAGCCAAGATTATGTCAGGGTGGAGACCCAGTACTTC.

This clone has a handful of counts. The chain recombines TRBV5-4 with TRBJ1-1; 8 bases are a match to TRBD1. Unmatched junction bases numbered 8, after V lost 4 bases and J lost 0 bases. Germline assignment: CDR1 SGHNT and CDR2 YYREEE (reference sequence). This CDR3 region has 16 residues. The CDR3 sequence: CASSKTGAYLNTEAFF. In DNA form, the CDR3 reads TGTGCCAGCAGCAAGACAGGGGCCTATCTGAACACTGAAGCTTTCTTT.

The chain employs TRBV28 and TRBJ1-1; 8 bases are a match to TRBD1. The CDR3 loop spans 15 amino acids. The J segment lost 0 bases and the V segment lost 5 bases, leaving 5 bases of the junction unmatched. Germline values: CDR1 MDHEN, CDR2 SYDVKM. CDR3 residues: CASSRPDRVNTEAFF. DNA for the CDR3: TGTGCCAGCAGTCGACCGGACAGGGTGAACACTGAAGCTTTCTTT. Using reference TRBV28 and TRBJ1-1 for the parts outside the CDR3, the full variable domain is DVKVTQSSRYLVKRTGEKVFLECVQDMDHENMFWYRQDPGLGLRLIYFSYDVKMKEKGDIPEGYSVSREKKERFSLILESASTNQTSMYLCASSRPDRVNTEAFFGQGTRLTVV.

This clone was observed a handful of times. The chain links TRBV5-1 to TRBJ1-2; tentatively, D is TRBD1 (6 bases). Trimming shortened V by 4 bases and J by 8 bases, and 12 bases separated the two germline ends. This CDR3 comprises 12 residues. Germline V gene data show CDR1 as SGHRS and CDR2 as YFSETQ. CDR3 amino acids: CASSPQGQGYTF. The CDR3 region has the DNA TGCGCCAGCAGCCCGCAGGGGCAAGGCTACACCTTC.

The chain uses TRBV28 and TRBJ2-7, with TRBD1 identical over 9 bases. Germline V CDR1 and CDR2: MDHEN, SYDVKM. J was trimmed by 0 bases and V by 3 bases; bases with no gene match: 6. The CDR3 loop spans 16 amino acids. The CDR3 DNA sequence: TGTGCCAGCAGTTTGTTTTACAGGGGGCCCTCCTACGAGCAGTACTTC. This codes for CASSLFYRGPSYEQYF.

This clone has a handful of counts. The chain carries TRBV27 and TRBJ1-4, with 8 positions matching TRBD1. The germline CDR1 and CDR2 sequences are MNHEY and SMNVEV (reference sequence). CDR3 length: 14 residues. Losses at the gene ends were 6 bases for V and 5 bases for J; bases not matched to a gene: 5. CDR3: CASRKQGGNEKLFF. CDR3 DNA: TGTGCCAGCAGGAAACAGGGGGGAAATGAAAAACTGTTTTTT. The full variable domain, rest sourced from reference TRBV27 and TRBJ1-4, is EAQVTQNPRYLITVTGKKLTVTCSQNMNHEYMSWYRQDPGLGLRQIYYSMNVEVTDKGDVPEGYKVSRKEKRNFPLILESPSPNQTSLYFCASRKQGGNEKLFFGSGTQLSVL.